The 28 T cell receptor beta chains given below trace back to one sample, sequenced in a study of blood T cell repertoires in COVID-19. Data came from immunoSEQ multiplex PCR; TCRdb stores just in-frame clones and leaves some out. Among 77,000 or so clones listed, 85% to 90% were seen once. The sequenced sample was peripheral blood. These receptor sequences come from a man aged 45-60 years with active COVID-19.

The CDR3 protein is CATSRAQTNTEAFF. CDR3 nucleotide sequence: TGTGCCACCAGCAGAGCACAGACGAACACTGAAGCTTTCTTT. V usage is TRBV15 and J usage is TRBJ1-1, with no clear D. The germline CDR1 and CDR2 sequences are LNHNV and YYDKDF (reference sequence). This CDR3 contains 14 residues. V shed 1 base and J shed 1 base, with 7 bases lying between them. The full variable domain, completed using reference TRBV15 and TRBJ1-1, is DAMVIQNPRYQVTQFGKPVTLSCSQTLNHNVMYWYQQKSSQAPKLLFHYYDKDFNNEADTPDNFQSRRPNTSFCFLDIRSPGLGDTAMYLCATSRAQTNTEAFFGQGTRLTVV.

The gene calls are TRBV28 and TRBJ2-5; maybe TRBD1 (6 bases). Trimming took off 3 bases at V and 0 bases at J, with 14 bases between the two ends. The CDR3 is 16 amino acids. The V gene's germline CDR1 is MDHEN and CDR2 SYDVKM. CDR3 amino acids: CASSLFRDTDQETQYF. As DNA, the CDR3 is TGTGCCAGCAGTTTGTTCCGGGACACGGACCAAGAGACCCAGTACTTC.

This sequence joins TRBV3-1 (or the pseudogene TRBV3-2) and TRBJ1-1; D not resolved. There are 17 residues in the CDR3. Germline V gene lookup returns CDR1 LGHDT and CDR2 YNNKEL (reference sequence). The germline V and J ends were trimmed by 4 bases and 1 base, with 19 bases remaining between them. CDR3 DNA sequence: TGTGCCAGCAGCCCCCTCCCCCAGCGAGCCAAGAACACTGAAGCTTTCTTT. It specifies CASSPLPQRAKNTEAFF.

The chain links TRBV6-5 to TRBJ1-1; the D is unclear. The CDR3 is 13 residues long. Trimming took off 2 bases at V and 4 bases at J, with 8 bases between the two ends. Germline V gives CDR1 MNHEY, CDR2 SVGAGI. For the CDR3, the DNA is TGTGCCAGCAGTTACCCCGGGGTCACTGAAGCTTTCTTT. It specifies CASSYPGVTEAFF.

This clone was picked up one time. The gene calls are TRBV28 and TRBJ1-1, with 12 bases aligning to TRBD1. Per the germline V gene, CDR1 is MDHEN and CDR2 is SYDVKM. The trim removed 1 base at V and 1 base at J, leaving 13 bases unmatched. The CDR3 consists of 20 residues. The CDR3 region has the DNA TGTGCCAGCAGTTTATCATGGGTGGGACAGGGGGCCTTAGGGAACACTGAAGCTTTCTTT. Encoded protein: CASSLSWVGQGALGNTEAFF. The complete variable domain, with remaining parts taken from reference TRBV28 and TRBJ1-1, reads DVKVTQSSRYLVKRTGEKVFLECVQDMDHENMFWYRQDPGLGLRLIYFSYDVKMKEKGDIPEGYSVSREKKERFSLILESASTNQTSMYLCASSLSWVGQGALGNTEAFFGQGTRLTVV.

As DNA, the CDR3 is TGTGCCAGCAGCTCGTCCGGGACAGGGTCCTACAATGAGCAGTTCTTC. This sequence encodes CASSSSGTGSYNEQFF. This chain connects TRBV11-3 to TRBJ2-1; 9 nucleotides match TRBD1. The CDR3 consists of 16 residues. J lost 1 base, V lost 4 bases, and 5 bases had no gene match. In germline, CDR1 is SGHNT, CDR2 YENEEA. The entire variable domain, with the rest obtained from reference TRBV11-3 and TRBJ2-1, is as follows: EAGVVQSPRYKIIEKKQPVAFWCNPISGHNTLYWYLQNLGQGPELLIRYENEEAVDDSQLPKDRFSAERLKGVDSTLKIQPAELGDSAVYLCASSSSGTGSYNEQFFGPGTRLTVL.

The chain is built from TRBV10-3 and TRBJ2-2; unclear D gene. V was cut by 5 bases and J by 1 base, with 11 bases left in between. Germline values: CDR1 ENHRY, CDR2 SYGVKD. The CDR3 is made up of 15 amino acids. CDR3 amino acids: CAISQKSRNTGELFF. The CDR3 region has the DNA TGTGCCATCAGTCAAAAATCGAGGAACACCGGGGAGCTGTTTTTT.

This clone was counted once. This rearrangement joins TRBV24-1 to TRBJ1-2; 7 bases fit TRBD1. The length of the CDR3 is 15 residues. J was trimmed by 0 bases and V by 4 bases; bases with no gene match: 4. CDR1 is KGHDR and CDR2 is SFDVKD in the germline V gene. CDR3 coding DNA: TGTGCCACCAGTGAGCACAGGGGAGCTAACTATGGCTACACCTTC. It is translated as CATSEHRGANYGYTF.

This clone was seen just once. The rearrangement joins TRBV28 to TRBJ2-5; the match to TRBD2 covers 9 bases. The V gene's germline CDR1 is MDHEN and CDR2 SYDVKM. Trimming at V came to 5 bases and at J to 4 bases, leaving 2 bases not matched to a gene. The CDR3 is made up of 13 amino acids. CDR3 residues: CASSTTSGETQYF. CDR3 DNA: TGTGCCAGCAGTACGACTAGCGGAGAGACCCAGTACTTC.

The chain combines TRBV28 with TRBJ2-7; tentatively, D is TRBD1 (5 bases). Germline V gene lookup returns CDR1 MDHEN and CDR2 SYDVKM. V lost 5 bases and J lost 3, with 11 bases in between. This CDR3 contains 13 residues. The DNA for the CDR3 is TGTGCCAGCAGTCTCCCACAGGACTACGAGCAGTACTTC. Residues: CASSLPQDYEQYF.

V is TRBV28 and J is TRBJ2-5; 10 bases map to TRBD1. Germline loops: CDR1 MDHEN, CDR2 SYDVKM. V trimming: 4 bases; J trimming: 4 bases; junction bases outside the gene matches: 9. CDR3 length: 16 residues. The CDR3 DNA follows: TGTGCCAGCAGTTCCCCGGGGACAGGGGCTGGAGAGACCCAGTACTTC. As protein: CASSSPGTGAGETQYF.

CDR3: CASSRWGSGGVVEQFF. CDR3 in DNA: TGTGCCAGTAGTAGGTGGGGTTCGGGAGGGGTTGTTGAGCAGTTCTTC. This chain connects TRBV19 to TRBJ2-1, with 8 bases lining up with TRBD2. The germline V gene encodes CDR1 LNHDA and CDR2 SQIVND (reference sequence). V lost 4 bases and J lost 9; bases outside the gene matches: 14. The CDR3 has 16 residues.

V gene TRBV7-9 combines with J gene TRBJ1-2; TRBD1 matches 7 bases. CDR3 length equals 14 residues. CDR1 SEHNR and CDR2 FQNEAQ come from the germline V gene (reference sequence). V dropped 5 bases and J dropped 3; count of bases not matched to a gene: 6. The CDR3 spells CASSRDRAHYGYTF. CDR3 DNA sequence: TGTGCCAGCAGCCGAGACAGGGCGCACTATGGCTACACCTTC.

The rearrangement uses TRBV5-1 and TRBJ1-5; 12 nucleotides line up with TRBD1. J lost 0 bases, V lost 4 bases, and 8 bases had no gene match. This CDR3 region has 18 residues. In germline, CDR1 is SGHRS, CDR2 YFSETQ. The chain's CDR3 is CASSPGTGGSYSNQPQHF. In DNA, the CDR3 is TGCGCCAGCAGCCCTGGGACAGGGGGCTCATATAGCAATCAGCCCCAGCATTTT.

CDR3 nucleotide sequence: TGTGCCAGCCGCGGGACTAGCGGGATGGGGCCAGAGACCCAGTACTTC. Translated, it gives CASRGTSGMGPETQYF. The chain carries TRBV6-4 and TRBJ2-5; 13 bases are shared with TRBD2. The trim removed 8 bases at V and 4 bases at J, leaving 10 bases unmatched. CDR1 and CDR2 (germline): MRHNA, SNTAGT. This CDR3 has 16 amino acids.

The chain employs TRBV19 and TRBJ1-1, with TRBD1 as a possible D gene (6 bases). The CDR3 is 13 amino acids. Germline V lookup: CDR1 LNHDA, CDR2 SQIVND (reference sequence). Trimming removed 1 base at V and 10 bases at J, with 13 bases between. CDR3 protein: CASSIAAQGGAFF. CDR3 nucleotide sequence: TGTGCCAGTAGTATAGCCGCACAGGGTGGAGCTTTCTTT.

The chain couples TRBV27 to TRBJ2-2; possible D gene TRBD2, 6 bases. There are 13 residues in the CDR3. Germline V gene lookup returns CDR1 MNHEY and CDR2 SMNVEV (reference sequence). V dropped 6 bases and J dropped 8 bases, with 13 bases sitting between them. The CDR3 DNA follows: TGTGCCAGCAGACGGGGGAATGGTGGGGAGCTGTTTTTT. It yields the protein CASRRGNGGELFF.

The V call is TRBV5-4, the J call TRBJ2-2; 10 bases fit TRBD2. Trimming cost V 1 base and J 3 bases; bases outside gene matches: 3. Germline CDR1 reads SGHNT; CDR2 reads YYREEE (reference sequence). This CDR3 contains 16 residues. CDR3 sequence (DNA): TGTGCCAGCAGCTTGTCTAGCGGGAGATACACCGGGGAGCTGTTTTTT. Translation gives CASSLSSGRYTGELFF.

The V gene is TRBV29-1, the J gene TRBJ1-1; TRBD1 matches 7 bases. CDR3 length equals 13 residues. Germline V gene sequence: CDR1 SQVTM, CDR2 ANQGSEA. Losses at the gene ends were 3 bases for V and 2 bases for J; bases not matched to a gene: 3. The CDR3 sequence: CSVDRQGNTEAFF. CDR3 bases: TGCAGCGTTGATCGACAGGGAAACACTGAAGCTTTCTTT.

The DNA of the CDR3 is TGCGCCAGCAGCCAAGAGAACAGGGCGAACACCGGGGAGCTGTTTTTT. As protein: CASSQENRANTGELFF. The chain combines TRBV4-1 with TRBJ2-2; perhaps TRBD1 as D (6 bases). The V gene lost 0 bases and the J gene lost 0 bases, with 8 bases spanning the gap. This CDR3 has 16 residues. Germline values: CDR1 MGHRA, CDR2 YSYEKL.

The V and J genes are TRBV4-1 and TRBJ1-5; D perhaps matches TRBD1 (5 bases). This CDR3 has 17 residues. V shed 1 base and J shed 7 bases, with 20 bases lying between them. Per germline, CDR1 MGHRA and CDR2 YSYEKL. CDR3 in amino acids: CASSQGRFGRDQQPQHF. The CDR3 coding sequence is TGCGCCAGCAGCCAAGGGCGCTTCGGCAGGGATCAGCAGCCCCAGCATTTT.

The V gene is TRBV2, the J gene TRBJ2-7; D may be TRBD1 (6 bases). The CDR3 loop spans 17 amino acids. Germline CDR1 and CDR2: SNHLY and FYNNEI. Trimming shortened V by 8 bases and J by 3 bases, and 26 bases separated the two germline ends. CDR3 DNA: TGTGCCAGCCGAGCCCGGAATCTCCGGGACACCAGCTACGAGCAGTACTTC. Amino acids: CASRARNLRDTSYEQYF.

The chain carries TRBV2 and TRBJ1-4, with D tentatively TRBD1 (5 bases). Trimming shortened V by 4 bases and J by 7 bases, and 13 bases separated the two germline ends. Germline-derived CDR1 and CDR2 are SNHLY and FYNNEI. The CDR3 has 14 residues. CDR3 amino acids: CASSGQTGGEKLFF. Here the CDR3 DNA reads TGTGCCAGCAGTGGACAGACGGGCGGTGAAAAACTGTTTTTT.

V usage is TRBV9 and J usage is TRBJ1-2, with 7 positions matching TRBD1. This CDR3 has 14 residues. The germline CDR1 and CDR2 sequences are SGDLS and YYNGEE. J was trimmed by 2 bases and V by 4 bases; bases with no gene match: 5. CDR3 nucleotide sequence: TGTGCCAGCAGCCCAGGGGGACTGAACTATGGCTACACCTTC. This codes for CASSPGGLNYGYTF.

This chain links TRBV6-6 with TRBJ2-1; perhaps TRBD2 as D (6 bases). V was trimmed by 9 bases and J by 8 bases, leaving 23 bases between them. Germline V lookup: CDR1 MNHNY, CDR2 SVGAGI (reference sequence). CDR3 length equals 15 residues. This CDR3 is CASRTTPGLGHEQFF. In DNA, the CDR3 is TGTGCCAGTCGGACAACTCCGGGACTCGGACATGAGCAGTTCTTC.

The CDR3: CASSSRGQGANSPLHF. CDR3 sequence (DNA): TGTGCCAGCAGCTCTCGGGGTCAGGGGGCAAATTCACCCCTCCACTTT. The chain employs TRBV7-9 and TRBJ1-6; 8 bases are a match to TRBD1. V shed 4 bases and J 7 bases; nucleotides not matched to a gene: 9. Germline V gene sequence: CDR1 SEHNR, CDR2 FQNEAQ (reference sequence). The CDR3 spans 16 residues.

The chain uses TRBV10-3 and TRBJ2-1, with 7 nucleotides matching TRBD1. This CDR3 contains 18 residues. CDR1 ENHRY and CDR2 SYGVKD come from the germline V gene. Trimming cost V 3 bases and J 0 bases; bases outside gene matches: 11. As DNA, the CDR3 is TGTGCCATCAGTGAAAGGGGGCTAGGCAGCAGCTCCTACAATGAGCAGTTCTTC. This gives the protein CAISERGLGSSSYNEQFF.

J is TRBJ2-3 and V is TRBV19; TRBD2 is a possible D gene (5 bases). CDR3 length: 15 amino acids. The V gene's germline CDR1 is LNHDA and CDR2 SQIVND (reference sequence). The germline V and J ends were trimmed by 3 bases and 3 bases, with 13 bases remaining between them. CDR3 loop: CASSMRGSGTDTQYF. The CDR3 DNA follows: TGTGCCAGTAGTATGAGAGGGAGTGGTACAGATACGCAGTATTTT.